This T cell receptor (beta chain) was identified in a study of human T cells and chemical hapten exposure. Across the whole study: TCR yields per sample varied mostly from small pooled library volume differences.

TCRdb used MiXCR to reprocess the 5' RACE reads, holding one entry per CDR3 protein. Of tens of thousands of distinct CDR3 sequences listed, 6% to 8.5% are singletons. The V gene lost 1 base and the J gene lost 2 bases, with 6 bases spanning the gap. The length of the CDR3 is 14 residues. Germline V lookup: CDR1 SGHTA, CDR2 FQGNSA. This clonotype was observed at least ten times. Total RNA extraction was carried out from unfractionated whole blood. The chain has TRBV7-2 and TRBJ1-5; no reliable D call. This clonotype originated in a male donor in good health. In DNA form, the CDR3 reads TGTGCCAGCAGCTTAGGTGCAGGCAATCAGCCCCAGCATTTT. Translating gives CASSLGAGNQPQHF.